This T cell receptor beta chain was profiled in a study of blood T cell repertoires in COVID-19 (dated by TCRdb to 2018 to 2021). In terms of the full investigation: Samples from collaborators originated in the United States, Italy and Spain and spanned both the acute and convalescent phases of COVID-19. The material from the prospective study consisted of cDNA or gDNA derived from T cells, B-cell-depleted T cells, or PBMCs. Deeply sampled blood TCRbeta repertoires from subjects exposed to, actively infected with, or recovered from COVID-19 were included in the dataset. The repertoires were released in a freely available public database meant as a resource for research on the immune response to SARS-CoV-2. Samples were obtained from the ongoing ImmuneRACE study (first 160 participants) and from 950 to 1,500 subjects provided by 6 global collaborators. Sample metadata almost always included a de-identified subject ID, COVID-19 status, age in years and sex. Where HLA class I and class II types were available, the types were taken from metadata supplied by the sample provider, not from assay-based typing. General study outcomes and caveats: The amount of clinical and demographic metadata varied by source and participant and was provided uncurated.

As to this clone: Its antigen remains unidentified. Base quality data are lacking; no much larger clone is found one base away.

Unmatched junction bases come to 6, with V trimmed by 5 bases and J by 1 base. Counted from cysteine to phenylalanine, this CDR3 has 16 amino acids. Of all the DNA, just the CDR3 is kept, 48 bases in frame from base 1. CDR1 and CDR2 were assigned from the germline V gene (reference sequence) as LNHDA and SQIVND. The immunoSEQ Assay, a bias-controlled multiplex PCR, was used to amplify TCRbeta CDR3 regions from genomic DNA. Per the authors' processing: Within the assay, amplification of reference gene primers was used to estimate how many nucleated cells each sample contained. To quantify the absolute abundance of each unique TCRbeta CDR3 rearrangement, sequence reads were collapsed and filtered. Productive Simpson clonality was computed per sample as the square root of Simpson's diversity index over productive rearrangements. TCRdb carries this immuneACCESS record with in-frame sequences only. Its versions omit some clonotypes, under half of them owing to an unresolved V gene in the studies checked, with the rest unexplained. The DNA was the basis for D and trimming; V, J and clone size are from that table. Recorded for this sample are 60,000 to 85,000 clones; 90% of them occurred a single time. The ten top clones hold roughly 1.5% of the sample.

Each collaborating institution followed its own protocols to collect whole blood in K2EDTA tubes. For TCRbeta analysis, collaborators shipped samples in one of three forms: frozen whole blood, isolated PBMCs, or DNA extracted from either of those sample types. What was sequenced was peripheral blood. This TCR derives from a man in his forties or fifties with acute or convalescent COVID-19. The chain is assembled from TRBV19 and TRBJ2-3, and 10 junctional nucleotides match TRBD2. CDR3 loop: CASSLRLAGGTDTQYF. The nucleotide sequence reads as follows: TGTGCCAGTAGTCTGAGACTAGCGGGTGGCACAGATACGCAGTATTTT.